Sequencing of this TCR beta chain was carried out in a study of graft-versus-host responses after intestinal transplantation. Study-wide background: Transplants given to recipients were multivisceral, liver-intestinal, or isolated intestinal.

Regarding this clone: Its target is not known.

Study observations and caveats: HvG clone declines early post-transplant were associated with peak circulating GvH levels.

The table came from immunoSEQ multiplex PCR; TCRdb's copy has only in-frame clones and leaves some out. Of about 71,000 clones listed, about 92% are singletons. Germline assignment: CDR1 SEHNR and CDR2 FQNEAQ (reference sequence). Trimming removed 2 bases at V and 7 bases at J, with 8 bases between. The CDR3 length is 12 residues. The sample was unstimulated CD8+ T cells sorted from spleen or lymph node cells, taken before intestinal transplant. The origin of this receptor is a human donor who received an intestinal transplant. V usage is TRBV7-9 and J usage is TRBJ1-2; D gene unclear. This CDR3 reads CASSLMTLGYTF. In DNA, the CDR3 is TGTGCCAGCAGCTTAATGACACTTGGCTACACCTTC.